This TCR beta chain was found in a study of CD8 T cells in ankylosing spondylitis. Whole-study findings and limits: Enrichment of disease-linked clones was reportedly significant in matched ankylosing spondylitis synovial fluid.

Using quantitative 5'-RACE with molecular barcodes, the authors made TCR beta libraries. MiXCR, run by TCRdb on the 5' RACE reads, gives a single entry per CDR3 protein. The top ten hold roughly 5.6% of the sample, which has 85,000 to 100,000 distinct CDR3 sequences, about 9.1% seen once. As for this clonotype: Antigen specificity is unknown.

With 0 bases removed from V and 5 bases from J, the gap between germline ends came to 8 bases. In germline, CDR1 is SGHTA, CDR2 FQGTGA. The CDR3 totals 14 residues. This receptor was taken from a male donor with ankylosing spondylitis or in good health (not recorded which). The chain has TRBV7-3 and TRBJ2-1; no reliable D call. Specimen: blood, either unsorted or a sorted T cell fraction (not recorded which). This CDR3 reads CASSLTELHNEQFF. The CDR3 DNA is TGTGCCAGCAGCTTAACGGAGTTACACAATGAGCAGTTCTTC.